Listed here are 32 T cell receptor beta chains from one sample, sequenced in a study of T cells in Graves' hyperthyroidism and ophthalmopathy. RNA transcripts were the template for amplifying TCR beta CDR3 regions. During a first-round RT-PCR of the TCR CDR3, the HTBI primer set was used. TCRdb re-analysed the multiplex PCR reads in MiXCR, keeping a single row per CDR3 protein. The sample lists a few hundred thousand distinct CDR3 sequences, roughly an eighth occurring once. The source material was blood. The receptors shown here come from a young woman with Graves' hyperthyroidism.

This clonotype has ten or more counts. The V gene is TRBV18, the J gene TRBJ2-3, with D perhaps being TRBD1 or TRBD2 (5 bases each). The germline gives CDR1 KGHSH, CDR2 LQKENI. The CDR3 is 14 residues long. Trimming cost V 6 bases and J 4 bases, with 14 bases left between them. The CDR3 spells CASSRPGAADTQYF. Here the CDR3 DNA reads TGTGCCAGCTCCCGTCCCGGGGCCGCAGATACGCAGTATTTT. The full variable domain, its missing parts supplied by reference TRBV18 and TRBJ2-3, is NAGVMQNPRHLVRRRGQEARLRCSPMKGHSHVYWYRQLPEEGLKFMVYLQKENIIDESGMPKERFSAEFPKEGPSILRIQQVVRGDSAAYFCASSRPGAADTQYFGPGTRLTVL.

This clonotype appeared many times. The V and J genes are TRBV12-3 or TRBV12-4 and TRBJ2-5; 8 positions agree with TRBD2. CDR3 length: 17 amino acids. V was clipped by 7 bases and J by 3 bases; unmatched bases: 16. As DNA, the CDR3 is TGTGCCAGCACCCCGGCCGAGGGACTAGGACGAAAAGAGACCCAGTACTTC. Translated, it gives CASTPAEGLGRKETQYF.

The gene calls are TRBV20-1 and TRBJ1-2; D is perhaps TRBD1 (6 bases). Germline V lookup: CDR1 DFQATT, CDR2 SNEGSKA (reference sequence). V was cut by 0 bases and J by 6 bases, with 23 bases left in between. The CDR3 totals 17 residues. CDR3 bases: TGCAGTGCTAGAGATCTGGCCAGGGGCTCGAACCGGGATGGCTACACCTTC. Its protein product is CSARDLARGSNRDGYTF.

This clonotype was detected many times. The rearrangement uses TRBV28 and TRBJ1-3; D not resolved. The CDR3 runs to 15 residues. Germline lookup yields CDR1 MDHEN and CDR2 SYDVKM. V dropped 2 bases and J dropped 0 bases, with 8 bases sitting between them. The DNA of the CDR3 is TGTGCCAGCAGTTTAAGTCGGTTCTCTGGAAACACCATATATTTT. Its translation: CASSLSRFSGNTIYF.

This clonotype was detected ten times or more. The V gene is TRBV7-9, the J gene TRBJ2-5; D remains ambiguous. Germline V CDR1 and CDR2: SEHNR, FQNEAQ (reference sequence). CDR3 size: 12 residues. Deletions cut 3 bases from V and 4 bases from J, with 6 bases between. The CDR3 DNA reads TGTGCCAGCAGCTTTAGTGGAGAGACCCAGTACTTC. Translating it yields CASSFSGETQYF. The full variable domain, rest sourced from reference TRBV7-9 and TRBJ2-5, is DTGVSQNPRHKITKRGQNVTFRCDPISEHNRLYWYRQTLGQGPEFLTYFQNEAQLEKSRLLSDRFSAERPKGSFSTLEIQRTEQGDSAMYLCASSFSGETQYFGPGTRLLVL.

This clonotype was detected a few times. The chain carries TRBV5-1 and TRBJ2-2, with TRBD2 as a possible D gene (5 bases). Germline V gives CDR1 SGHRS, CDR2 YFSETQ. V lost 1 base and J 0 bases, leaving 7 bases between the germline ends. There are 15 residues in the CDR3. CDR3 residues: CASSLQRSNTGELFF. The CDR3 region has the DNA TGCGCCAGCAGCTTGCAGCGGTCGAACACCGGGGAGCTGTTTTTT.

This clonotype was observed many times. J is TRBJ2-7 and V is TRBV15; D gene unclear. The CDR3 extends over 17 amino acids. The germline V and J ends were trimmed by 0 bases and 0 bases, with 15 bases remaining between them. Per germline, CDR1 LNHNV and CDR2 YYDKDF (reference sequence). CDR3 residues: CATSRDDKGPLSYEQYF. The CDR3 region has the DNA TGTGCCACCAGCAGAGATGATAAGGGTCCTCTCTCCTACGAGCAGTACTTC.

This clonotype has at least ten counts. The chain has TRBV9 and TRBJ2-5, with TRBD1 matching 7 bases. The CDR3 has 14 residues. Germline V CDR1 and CDR2: SGDLS, YYNGEE. V was clipped by 3 bases and J by 5 bases; unmatched bases: 7. CDR3 protein: CASSAGQVVETQYF. CDR3 nucleotide sequence: TGTGCCAGCAGCGCCGGACAGGTAGTCGAGACCCAGTACTTC.

The sample holds a few counts of this clonotype. V and J are TRBV30 and TRBJ2-7; D remains ambiguous. The CDR3 has 12 residues. Between the trimmed V and J ends, which lost 4 bases and 2 bases, there was a span of 9 bases. Germline CDR1 GTSNPN, CDR2 SVGIG (reference sequence). CDR3 in amino acids: CAWTVTPYEQYF. The CDR3 region has the DNA TGTGCCTGGACTGTGACACCCTACGAGCAGTACTTC.

The rearrangement joins TRBV28 to TRBJ2-7, with 10 nucleotides matching TRBD1. V lost 3 bases, J lost 7 bases, and 6 bases stayed unmatched. This CDR3 has 14 residues. Germline CDR1 is MDHEN and CDR2 is SYDVKM. CDR3 sequence reads: CASSFLDRGTEQYF. DNA for the CDR3: TGTGCCAGCAGTTTTCTGGACAGGGGGACTGAGCAGTACTTC.

This clonotype was detected ten times or more. The rearrangement joins TRBV24-1 to TRBJ2-1; the match to TRBD1 covers 8 bases. J was trimmed by 6 bases and V by 2 bases; bases with no gene match: 8. The CDR3 has 16 residues. Germline CDR1 reads KGHDR; CDR2 reads SFDVKD. The CDR3 nucleotides are TGTGCCACCAGTGATTCGCAGGGGGCTCTGGGCAATGAGCAGTTCTTC. This gives the protein CATSDSQGALGNEQFF.

The rearrangement links TRBV7-2 to TRBJ2-1; D is unclear. The CDR3 extends over 14 amino acids. V was trimmed by 5 bases and J by 7 bases, leaving 15 bases between them. Germline-derived CDR1 and CDR2 are SGHTA and FQGNSA. CDR3 amino acids: CASSVFGIGNEQFF. The CDR3 coding sequence is TGTGCCAGCAGCGTCTTTGGGATCGGGAATGAGCAGTTCTTC.

There are a few counts of this clonotype. The chain combines TRBV4-2 with TRBJ1-4, with 10 bases matching TRBD1. Germline CDR1 is LGHNA and CDR2 is YNFKEQ. Unmatched junction bases numbered 10, after V lost 4 bases and J lost 5 bases. This CDR3 has 17 residues. CDR3 coding DNA: TGTGCCAGCAGCCGTACTCTCGAGGGACAGGGGAATGAAAAACTGTTTTTT. Protein sequence: CASSRTLEGQGNEKLFF.

This clonotype was recorded at least ten times. The chain uses TRBV5-6 and TRBJ2-3; no clear D. CDR1 is SGHDT and CDR2 is YYEEEE in the germline V gene. Deletions cut 2 bases from V and 5 bases from J, with 6 bases between. The CDR3 loop spans 12 amino acids. Here the CDR3 DNA reads TGTGCCAGCAGCTTCGTAGAAGATACGCAGTATTTT. Amino acids: CASSFVEDTQYF. Full variable domain (outside the CDR3, taken from reference TRBV5-6 and TRBJ2-3): DAGVTQSPTHLIKTRGQQVTLRCSPKSGHDTVSWYQQALGQGPQFIFQYYEEEERQRGNFPDRFSGHQFPNYSSELNVNALLLGDSALYLCASSFVEDTQYFGPGTRLTVL.

Comments on this clonotype: At one end, the junction sequence differs from germline, possibly due to a read error. V is TRBV19 and J is TRBJ1-2; D uncertain. Per the germline V gene, CDR1 is LNHDA and CDR2 is SQIVND (reference sequence). The CDR3 is made up of 12 amino acids. In DNA form, the CDR3 reads TGTGCCAGTAGTATAGTGGGTTTGCTCCTCTCCTTC. Encoded protein: CASSIVGLLLSF.

Many counts were recorded for this clonotype. The chain joins TRBV6-6 to TRBJ2-3, with TRBD2 identical over 7 bases. This CDR3 is built from 15 residues. The V and J ends lost 2 bases and 3 bases, in that order; junction bases with no gene match: 5. The germline V gene has CDR1 MNHNY and CDR2 SVGAGI (reference sequence). The CDR3 protein is CASSYGLAVTDTQYF. CDR3 nucleotide sequence: TGTGCCAGCAGTTACGGGCTAGCGGTTACAGATACGCAGTATTTT.

This clonotype turned up a few times. In nucleotides, the CDR3 is TGTGCCATCAGTGAGCCTAGACAGGGAAAGAAGACCAACGTCCTGACTTTC. This translates into CAISEPRQGKKTNVLTF. V gene TRBV10-3 combines with J gene TRBJ2-6; 7 nucleotides match TRBD1. This CDR3 region has 17 residues. CDR1 is ENHRY and CDR2 is SYGVKD in the germline V gene. V shed 2 bases and J 8 bases; nucleotides not matched to a gene: 12.

Ten or more counts support this clonotype. The rearrangement joins TRBV19 to TRBJ2-1, with D possibly matching TRBD2 (5 bases). Germline CDR1 is LNHDA and CDR2 is SQIVND (reference sequence). This CDR3 region has 16 residues. Trimming removed 3 bases at V and 5 bases at J, with 17 bases between. The CDR3: CASSMVLGDLNNEQFF. CDR3 bases: TGTGCCAGTAGTATGGTGTTGGGAGATTTAAACAATGAGCAGTTCTTC.

This CDR3 reads CASSAQGSPGREQFF. The CDR3 coding sequence is TGTGCCAGCAGCGCTCAGGGGAGCCCGGGTCGAGAGCAGTTCTTC. V and J are TRBV5-6 and TRBJ2-1, with D possibly TRBD1 on 6 matching bases. CDR3 size: 15 residues. Trimming removed 4 bases from V and 10 bases from J, with 21 bases in between. Germline V lookup: CDR1 SGHDT, CDR2 YYEEEE.

The J gene is TRBJ1-4, the V gene TRBV11-2; D call uncertain. This CDR3 has 14 residues. V gave up 1 base and J gave up 6 bases, with 9 bases separating them. Germline CDR1 SGHAT, CDR2 FQNNGV. The CDR3 bases are TGTGCCAGCAGCTTAGGCGAGATTGATGAAAAACTGTTTTTT. This translates into CASSLGEIDEKLFF. The full variable domain, completed using reference TRBV11-2 and TRBJ1-4, is EAGVAQSPRYKIIEKRQSVAFWCNPISGHATLYWYQQILGQGPKLLIQFQNNGVVDDSQLPKDRFSAERLKGVDSTLKIQPAKLEDSAVYLCASSLGEIDEKLFFGSGTQLSVL.

This clonotype was found a few times. The chain couples TRBV19 to TRBJ1-6; D might be TRBD1 (5 bases). V was shortened by 4 bases and J by 7 bases, with 11 bases between the two germline ends. This CDR3 spans 14 amino acids. Germline CDR1 is LNHDA and CDR2 is SQIVND (reference sequence). The CDR3 sequence: CASSSVTANSPLHF. Written as DNA, the CDR3 is TGTGCCAGTAGTAGCGTGACAGCAAATTCACCCCTCCACTTT.

This clonotype was recorded many times. The chain joins TRBV13 to TRBJ2-7; a weak D match, TRBD2 (5 bases). Germline V gene sequence: CDR1 PRHDT, CDR2 FYEKMQ (reference sequence). The CDR3 consists of 15 residues. Trimming pared 0 bases from V and 4 bases from J, leaving 13 bases between. CDR3 sequence: CASSLGPGLAYEQYF. CDR3 DNA sequence: TGTGCCAGCAGCTTAGGCCCCGGGCTAGCTTACGAGCAGTACTTC.

This clonotype was seen many times. The chain has TRBV10-3 and TRBJ2-2; 8 nucleotides align to TRBD1. The CDR3 is 16 amino acids. V was clipped by 5 bases and J by 0 bases; unmatched bases: 5. Germline lookup yields CDR1 ENHRY and CDR2 SYGVKD. The DNA for the CDR3 is TGTGCCATCAGTCCAGGGGGCGCGGCGAACACCGGGGAGCTGTTTTTT. Translated, it gives CAISPGGAANTGELFF.

This clonotype was detected ten times or more. The chain couples TRBV3-1 to TRBJ2-5; 7 bases agree with TRBD2. V gave up 6 bases and J gave up 1 base; unmatched junction bases: 5. The CDR3 spans 14 residues. The V gene's germline CDR1 is LGHDT and CDR2 YNNKEL (reference sequence). In DNA form, the CDR3 reads TGTGCCAGCAGAAGGGAGGGAAGCCAAGAGACCCAGTACTTC. The encoded protein is CASRREGSQETQYF.

This clonotype was counted ten times or more. The V call is TRBV4-3, the J call TRBJ2-1, with 14 bases lining up with TRBD2. The CDR3 extends over 18 amino acids. Germline CDR1 is LGHNA and CDR2 is YSLEER. The V segment lost 3 bases and the J segment 2 bases; nucleotides outside the gene matches: 6. CDR3 in DNA: TGCGCCAGCAGCCAGGGGACTAGCGGGAGAATCGCCTACAATGAGCAGTTCTTC. Its protein product is CASSQGTSGRIAYNEQFF.

There are many counts of this clonotype. The CDR3 DNA sequence: TGTGCCAGCAGTTATACACTAGACACAGATACGCAGTATTTT. This encodes CASSYTLDTDTQYF. The chain couples TRBV12-3 or TRBV12-4 to TRBJ2-3, with a weak D call TRBD2 (5 bases). V lost 4 bases and J 2 bases, leaving 10 bases between the germline ends. The CDR3 contains 14 residues.

This clonotype was seen many times. J is TRBJ1-1 and V is TRBV18, with D possibly TRBD1 on 5 matching bases. V dropped 0 bases and J dropped 1 base, with 15 bases sitting between them. The length of the CDR3 is 17 residues. Germline loops: CDR1 KGHSH, CDR2 LQKENI. This CDR3 is CASSPPVVTGWNTEAFF. The DNA for the CDR3 is TGTGCCAGCTCACCACCGGTGGTAACAGGCTGGAACACTGAAGCTTTCTTT.

There are a few counts of this clonotype. This chain links TRBV19 with TRBJ2-5, with 9 bases aligning to TRBD2. V was clipped by 5 bases and J by 5 bases; unmatched bases: 9. The germline V gene has CDR1 LNHDA and CDR2 SQIVND (reference sequence). There are 15 residues in the CDR3. In nucleotides, the CDR3 is TGTGCCAGTAGTTCTTTAGCGGGAGCGGGGGAGACCCAGTACTTC. Its translation: CASSSLAGAGETQYF.

This clonotype was seen at least ten times. The rearrangement uses TRBV11-3 and TRBJ2-1; 10 positions match TRBD2. Germline lookup yields CDR1 SGHNT and CDR2 YENEEA. The CDR3 is made up of 15 amino acids. J gave up 8 bases and V 6 bases, and 10 bases lay outside the gene matches. The CDR3 is CASRMLAGVMYEQFF. Written as DNA, the CDR3 is TGTGCCAGCAGAATGCTAGCGGGAGTTATGTATGAGCAGTTCTTC.

This clonotype appeared many times. The chain uses TRBV7-2 and TRBJ2-1; D gene uncertain. V dropped 5 bases and J dropped 0 bases, with 11 bases sitting between them. Looked up from germline, CDR1 is SGHTA and CDR2 is FQGNSA. This CDR3 spans 15 amino acids. The DNA for the CDR3 is TGTGCCAGCAGCCCATCGCGGTTCTCCTACAATGAGCAGTTCTTC. This translates into CASSPSRFSYNEQFF.

At least ten counts were recorded for this clonotype. V usage is TRBV11-2 and J usage is TRBJ2-3; 9 bases are a match to TRBD1. Per the germline V gene, CDR1 is SGHAT and CDR2 is FQNNGV. There are 12 residues in the CDR3. Trimming removed 1 base from V and 14 bases from J; junction bases left unmatched: 4. CDR3 sequence (DNA): TGTGCCAGCAGCTTAGCCGGGACAGGGTTGTATTTT. It yields the protein CASSLAGTGLYF. Using reference TRBV11-2 and TRBJ2-3 for the parts outside the CDR3, the full variable domain is EAGVAQSPRYKIIEKRQSVAFWCNPISGHATLYWYQQILGQGPKLLIQFQNNGVVDDSQLPKDRFSAERLKGVDSTLKIQPAKLEDSAVYLCASSLAGTGLYFGPGTRLTVL.

This clonotype has at least ten counts. The chain couples TRBV5-1 to TRBJ2-1; 10 positions match TRBD2. Trimming cost V 4 bases and J 0 bases; bases outside gene matches: 7. The CDR3 extends over 17 amino acids. Germline V gives CDR1 SGHRS, CDR2 YFSETQ. This CDR3 is CASSVLAGESSYNEQFF. CDR3 bases: TGCGCCAGCAGCGTGCTAGCGGGGGAGAGCTCCTACAATGAGCAGTTCTTC.